These T cell receptor beta chains were read from a single sample in a study of T cell responses to AZD1222 COVID-19 vaccine. Profiled with immunoSEQ multiplex PCR; TCRdb holds only in-frame clones, not every one. The sample shows around 130,000 clones, about 90% of them seen only once. This sample comprised peripheral blood, obtained 28 days after the second AZD1222 dose. Source of these receptors: an adult who received the AZD1222 COVID-19 vaccine. Both conserved end residues are part of each CDR3. Each record gives: V gene, J gene, CDR3 protein.

TRBV5-1	TRBJ2-1	CASSFLAGDAGYNEQFF
TRBV5-6	TRBJ2-3	CASSSVLAGGLGDTQYF
TRBV18	TRBJ2-7	CASSPTSSSYEQYF
TRBV19	TRBJ1-1	CASSFGGEAFF
TRBV5-1	TRBJ1-3	CASSFDSPGNTIYF
TRBV7-3	TRBJ1-1	CASSFGSQGNTEAFF
TRBV6-2/TRBV6-3	TRBJ1-5	CASSQPGTARGGQPQHF
TRBV9	TRBJ1-2	CASSYALGAQNYGYTF
TRBV7-8	TRBJ2-7	CASSLEPYEQYF
TRBV14	TRBJ2-1	CASSQGGMKQFF
TRBV6-6	TRBJ1-2	CASSLRQGGYGYTF
TRBV27	TRBJ1-1	CASSSQGMNTEAFF
TRBV3-1/TRBV3-2	TRBJ1-1	CASSHEGTGTEAFF
TRBV27	TRBJ2-3	CASSFGGRWSTDTQYF
TRBV5-6	TRBJ2-3	CASSLTDTQYF
TRBV5-6	TRBJ2-7	CASSLGTHEQYF
TRBV11-2	TRBJ1-1	CASSGQGADTEAFF
TRBV18	TRBJ2-7	CASSQSSGHLITEQYF
TRBV4-2	TRBJ2-1	CASSPDLNLAGDEQFF
TRBV29-1	TRBJ1-2	CSVEAGTGPNYGYTF
TRBV25-1	TRBJ1-6	CASSKWDKWAPLHF
TRBV12-3/TRBV12-4	TRBJ2-7	CASSRDTTYEQYF
TRBV7-2	TRBJ1-5	CASSLGPGSNQPQHF
TRBV9	TRBJ2-1	CASSAQSGTSRYNEQFF
TRBV5-1	TRBJ1-3	CASTGGPGNTIYF
TRBV24-1	TRBJ2-1	CATSDHAKTSGIKDEQFF
TRBV11-2	TRBJ2-5	CASSLWDETQYF